This entry is about one TCR beta chain. The antigen is unknown. This sample was taken from a study of cytomegalovirus exposure and HLA in healthy donors. In the study overall: It was reported in a later analysis that the 100 to 150 validation repertoires used the same platform as the 666 first-cohort repertoires.

Findings and limits, study-wide: Cytomegalovirus-associated TCR beta chains were listed, numbering over 150. TCR clusters originating in the first cohort tended to co-occur in the approximately 120 validation repertoires, according to a later analysis.

Here immunoSEQ multiplex PCR was the method, and the copy in TCRdb shows in-frame clones only, minus some. This repertoire shows roughly 270,000 clones, roughly 90% found once; its top ten account for over 0.7%. The TCR sequence derives from a woman aged 18-35 years in good health and CMV-seronegative. The sequencing input was PBMCs.

The CDR3 is CASSIPGGPTDTQYF. CDR3 DNA sequence: TGTGCCAGCAGTATCCCCGGGGGACCCACAGATACGCAGTATTTT. The chain uses TRBV25-1 and TRBJ2-3; TRBD2 might be the D (6 bases). The germline V gene encodes CDR1 MGHDK and CDR2 SYGVNS. V was shortened by 5 bases and J by 2 bases, with 14 bases between the two germline ends. The CDR3 is 15 residues long. Full variable domain (rest looked up from reference TRBV25-1 and TRBJ2-3): EADIYQTPRYLVIGTGKKITLECSQTMGHDKMYWYQQDPGMELHLIHYSYGVNSTEKGDLSSESTVSRIRTEHFPLTLESARPSHTSQYLCASSIPGGPTDTQYFGPGTRLTVL.